One sample yielded the 18 T cell receptor beta chains listed below, sequenced in a study of blood T cell repertoires in COVID-19. Method: immunoSEQ multiplex PCR; TCRdb's copy keeps in-frame clones and lacks some. The sample consists of 200,000 to 250,000 clones, roughly 88% of them appearing once. The sample consisted of peripheral blood. These receptors all stem from a man aged 50 to 60 with active or convalescent COVID-19.

The chain carries TRBV3-1 (or the pseudogene TRBV3-2) and TRBJ1-2; D is perhaps TRBD1 (6 bases). Per germline, CDR1 LGHDT and CDR2 YNNKEL (reference sequence). The CDR3 contains 15 residues. V was clipped by 5 bases and J by 6 bases, with 19 bases between them. CDR3 sequence (DNA): TGTGCCAGCAGCTTGACTCGAGGGGGTCGGGATGGCTACACCTTC. This encodes CASSLTRGGRDGYTF.

This clone was seen just once. The gene calls are TRBV6-6 and TRBJ2-7, with D tentatively TRBD2 (6 bases). V was shortened by 8 bases and J by 1 base, with 12 bases between the two germline ends. Germline-derived CDR1 and CDR2 are MNHNY and SVGAGI (reference sequence). The CDR3 sequence is 13 residues long. This CDR3 is CASSPGESYEQYF. The CDR3 bases are TGTGCCAGCTCCCCGGGAGAGTCCTACGAGCAGTACTTC.

This clone was observed many times. This rearrangement joins TRBV2 to TRBJ1-1, with TRBD1 as a possible D gene (6 bases). The CDR3 totals 13 residues. V lost 8 bases and J lost 0, with 10 bases in between. The germline V gene has CDR1 SNHLY and CDR2 FYNNEI. CDR3 DNA: TGTGCCAGCCAAGGACAGATGAACACTGAAGCTTTCTTT. Residues: CASQGQMNTEAFF.

This clone was detected a few times. V and J are TRBV10-3 and TRBJ1-4, with D unclear. The CDR3 loop spans 12 amino acids. Looked up from germline, CDR1 is ENHRY and CDR2 is SYGVKD. V lost 9 bases and J 6 bases, leaving 11 bases between the germline ends. CDR3 in DNA: TGTGCCATGAGAGGGAGGGATGAAAAACTGTTTTTT. Translation gives CAMRGRDEKLFF.

This clone was observed a single time. The chain carries TRBV27 and TRBJ2-1, with 9 positions matching TRBD2. The CDR3 extends over 15 amino acids. CDR1 is MNHEY, CDR2 SMNVEV, per germline (reference sequence). J lost 6 bases, V lost 3 bases, and 6 bases had no gene match. The chain's CDR3 is CASSFGGRGGNEQFF. CDR3 coding DNA: TGTGCCAGCAGTTTCGGCGGGCGGGGGGGCAATGAGCAGTTCTTC.

In DNA form, the CDR3 reads TGCGCCAGCAGCCACTTTACCCAGGGGCCAGGGAAAGGCGGGGAGCTGTTTTTT. Translated: CASSHFTQGPGKGGELFF. The chain carries TRBV4-1 and TRBJ2-2; D perhaps matches TRBD1 (6 bases). From germline, CDR1 is MGHRA and CDR2 YSYEKL. This CDR3 comprises 18 residues. The V end was cut by 3 bases, the J end by 7 bases, with 24 bases between.

The rearrangement uses TRBV5-6 and TRBJ1-1; 9 nucleotides match TRBD1. The CDR3 has 15 amino acids. The trim removed 2 bases at V and 3 bases at J, leaving 5 bases unmatched. The germline V gene encodes CDR1 SGHDT and CDR2 YYEEEE. Written as DNA, the CDR3 is TGTGCCAGCAGCTTCCCGGGACAGGGCGACACTGAAGCTTTCTTT. The encoded protein is CASSFPGQGDTEAFF.

The CDR3: CATSRVGPGGYAFF. The CDR3 coding sequence is TGTGCCACCAGCAGAGTGGGTCCGGGGGGATACGCTTTCTTT. The chain uses TRBV15 and TRBJ1-1, with a possible D match to TRBD1 (5 bases). CDR3 length: 14 residues. V lost 1 base to trimming and J lost 11 bases, with 17 bases between them. Germline CDR1 reads LNHNV; CDR2 reads YYDKDF (reference sequence).

In its sample, this clone was seen a few times. This sequence joins TRBV4-3 and TRBJ1-2, with D maybe TRBD1 (6 bases). V lost 2 bases and J 8 bases, leaving 21 bases between the germline ends. The CDR3 spans 16 residues. CDR1 and CDR2 from the germline V gene are LGHNA and YSLEER. CDR3 bases: TGCGCCAGCAGCCAAAGGGGGGAGGGCCGCTGGAGGGGCTACACCTTC. Translating it yields CASSQRGEGRWRGYTF.

The chain links TRBV10-2 to TRBJ1-4, with TRBD1 matching over 12 bases. V lost 3 bases and J lost 5; bases outside the gene matches: 1. CDR1 WSHSY and CDR2 SAAADI come from the germline V gene. The CDR3 contains 15 residues. The CDR3 DNA sequence: TGCGCCAGCAGTGACGGGACAGGGGGCAATGAAAAACTGTTTTTT. It is translated as CASSDGTGGNEKLFF.

V gene TRBV7-2 combines with J gene TRBJ1-2; unclear D gene. This CDR3 is built from 17 residues. Trimming removed 5 bases at V and 3 bases at J, with 22 bases between. Germline CDR1 SGHTA, CDR2 FQGNSA. The CDR3 sequence is CASSHLNNPLSDYGYTF. The CDR3 DNA sequence: TGTGCCAGCAGCCACCTTAATAATCCGTTATCGGACTATGGCTACACCTTC. The full variable domain, its missing parts supplied by reference TRBV7-2 and TRBJ1-2, is GAGVSQSPSNKVTEKGKDVELRCDPISGHTALYWYRQSLGQGLEFLIYFQGNSAPDKSGLPSDRFSAERTGGSVSTLTIQRTQQEDSAVYLCASSHLNNPLSDYGYTFGSGTRLTVV.

The V call is TRBV5-1, the J call TRBJ2-7; D possibly corresponds to TRBD2 (6 bases). V was cut by 0 bases and J by 6 bases, with 10 bases left in between. The V gene's germline CDR1 is SGHRS and CDR2 YFSETQ. This CDR3 has 13 amino acids. CDR3 residues: CASSLGGTGEQYV. CDR3 nucleotide sequence: TGCGCCAGCAGCTTGGGGGGGACTGGCGAGCAGTACGTC.

V gene TRBV7-2 combines with J gene TRBJ2-4, with D tentatively TRBD2 (6 bases). The CDR3 sequence is 15 residues long. With 2 bases removed from V and 2 bases from J, the gap between germline ends came to 10 bases. In germline, CDR1 is SGHTA, CDR2 FQGNSA. The CDR3 nucleotides read TGTGCCAGCAGCTTACTACTAGCTACCAAAAACATTCAGTACTTC. Its protein product is CASSLLLATKNIQYF. The full variable domain, in which reference TRBV7-2 and TRBJ2-4 provide the parts outside the CDR3, is GAGVSQSPSNKVTEKGKDVELRCDPISGHTALYWYRQSLGQGLEFLIYFQGNSAPDKSGLPSDRFSAERTGGSVSTLTIQRTQQEDSAVYLCASSLLLATKNIQYFGAGTRLSVL.

Note on this clone: The junction shows a germline mismatch at one end, possibly a read error. The CDR3 DNA reads as TGTGCCAGCAGTAGCGGGGTAGTAGATACGCAGTATTTT. Translating it yields CASSSGVVDTQYF. This chain links TRBV19 with TRBJ2-3; 8 bases align to TRBD2. The CDR3 contains 13 residues. Germline V CDR1 and CDR2: LNHDA, SQIVND (reference sequence). Combining the CDR3 with reference TRBV19 and TRBJ2-3 gives the whole variable domain DGGITQSPKYLFRKEGQNVTLSCEQNLNHDAMYWYRQDPGQGLRLIYYSQIVNDFQKGDIAEGYSVSREKKESFPLTVTSAQKNPTAFYLCASSSGVVDTQYFGPGTRLTVL.

This chain links TRBV19 with TRBJ1-1, with D unclear. CDR3 length equals 18 residues. V lost 0 bases to trimming and J lost 1 base, with 18 bases between them. Germline CDR1 LNHDA, CDR2 SQIVND (reference sequence). CDR3 in DNA: TGTGCCAGTAGTATAGATCCTAATGGGAGGGCACGGAACACTGAAGCTTTCTTT. It encodes CASSIDPNGRARNTEAFF.

J is TRBJ1-1 and V is TRBV7-9; TRBD1 agrees at 7 bases. The CDR3 is 14 amino acids. V was pared by 5 bases and J by 0 bases, with 3 bases of the junction left unmatched. The germline gives CDR1 SEHNR, CDR2 FQNEAQ (reference sequence). The CDR3 region has the DNA TGTGCCAGCAGCACGGGACAGATGAACACTGAAGCTTTCTTT. Its translation: CASSTGQMNTEAFF.

V gene TRBV27 combines with J gene TRBJ2-7, with 14 bases fitting TRBD2. Per the germline V gene, CDR1 is MNHEY and CDR2 is SMNVEV (reference sequence). With 5 bases clipped from V and 7 bases from J, the junction kept 7 bases outside the gene matches. This CDR3 has 15 residues. The CDR3 sequence is CASSRLAGGPGEQYF. The CDR3, as DNA: TGTGCCAGCAGTCGACTAGCGGGAGGGCCGGGGGAGCAGTACTTC.

This sequence joins TRBV3-1 (or the pseudogene TRBV3-2) and TRBJ1-2; TRBD1 might be the D (5 bases). The CDR3 sequence is 12 residues long. With 1 base removed from V and 8 bases from J, the gap between germline ends came to 8 bases. The germline V gene has CDR1 LGHDT and CDR2 YNNKEL (reference sequence). CDR3 sequence: CASSQGQLGYTF. In DNA, the CDR3 is TGTGCCAGCAGCCAAGGACAGCTAGGCTACACCTTC.